Sequencing of this TCR beta chain was carried out in a study of cytomegalovirus exposure and HLA in healthy donors. The PCR contained 60 Vbeta and 13 Jbeta primers. Profiled with immunoSEQ multiplex PCR; TCRdb holds only in-frame clones, not every one. The sample records approximately 180,000 clones, roughly three quarters being singletons. CDR3 size: 16 residues. The germline V gene encodes CDR1 SGDLS and CDR2 YYNGEE. J lost 7 bases, V lost 0 bases, and 10 bases had no gene match. Despite likely unrecorded immune exposures, the donors were nominally healthy at the time of sampling. Study-level results: Testing in vitro showed a few CMV-associated chains specific for CMV antigens.

Regarding this clone: The antigen remains undetermined.

This receptor was taken from a male donor in good health and CMV-seronegative. The chain carries TRBV9 and TRBJ2-1; 7 nucleotides match TRBD2. Material: PBMCs. In DNA form, the CDR3 reads TGTGCCAGCAGCGTAGTATGGACTAGTCAAGGGAATGAGCAGTTCTTC. Translating gives CASSVVWTSQGNEQFF.